This T cell receptor (beta chain) was captured in a study of cytotoxic CD8 clonotypes in ibrutinib-treated CLL. The wider study: Responses comprised about 25 partial and 2 complete; at median approximately six years, roughly 15 remained remitted and around 12 progressed. Study-wide results and caveats: Under treatment, the uncommon public clonotypes either contracted or remained stable.

This CDR3 is built from 14 residues. V was shortened by 8 bases and J by 0 bases, with 11 bases between the two germline ends. Looked up from germline, CDR1 is MNHEY and CDR2 is SMNVEV (reference sequence). A remark on this clone: What it binds is not known.

TCRdb's copy holds only in-frame clones and misses some; the assay was immunoSEQ multiplex PCR. This sample has some 150,000 clones, with approximately 80% found just once. The source was PBMCs, collected after 12 months of ibrutinib treatment. This chain links TRBV27 with TRBJ1-3, with D unresolved. The clonotype comes from a human donor with chronic lymphocytic leukemia. The CDR3 protein is CASRPTYSGNTIYF. In nucleotides, the CDR3 is TGTGCCAGCCGACCGACCTACTCTGGAAACACCATATATTTT.